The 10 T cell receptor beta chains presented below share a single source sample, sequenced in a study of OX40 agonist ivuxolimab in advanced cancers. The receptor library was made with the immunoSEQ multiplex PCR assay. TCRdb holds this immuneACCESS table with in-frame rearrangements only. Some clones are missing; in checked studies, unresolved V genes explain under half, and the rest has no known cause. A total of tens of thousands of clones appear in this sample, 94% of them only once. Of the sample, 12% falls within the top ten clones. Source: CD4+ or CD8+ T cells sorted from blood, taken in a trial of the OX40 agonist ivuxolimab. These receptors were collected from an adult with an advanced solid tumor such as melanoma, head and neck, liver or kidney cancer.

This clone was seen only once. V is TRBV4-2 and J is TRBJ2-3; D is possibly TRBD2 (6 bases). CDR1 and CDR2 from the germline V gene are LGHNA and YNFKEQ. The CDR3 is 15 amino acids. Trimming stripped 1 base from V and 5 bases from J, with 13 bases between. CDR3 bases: TGTGCCAGCAGCCAAGTTGGTCAGGGACTAGATACGCAGTATTTT. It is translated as CASSQVGQGLDTQYF.

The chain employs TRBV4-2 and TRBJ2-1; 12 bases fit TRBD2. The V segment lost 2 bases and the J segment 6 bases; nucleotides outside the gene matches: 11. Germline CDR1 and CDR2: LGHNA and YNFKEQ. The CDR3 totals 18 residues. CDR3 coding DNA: TGTGCCAGCAGCCAAACCCGAATACTAGCGGGAGGAGTCAATGAGCAGTTCTTC. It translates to CASSQTRILAGGVNEQFF.

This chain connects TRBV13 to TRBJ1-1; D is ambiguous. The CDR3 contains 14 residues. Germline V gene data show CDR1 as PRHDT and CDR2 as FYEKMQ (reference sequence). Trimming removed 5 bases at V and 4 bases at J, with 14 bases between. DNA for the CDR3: TGTGCCAGCAGCGGAGGTGGGGTGGTCACTGAAGCTTTCTTT. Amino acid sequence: CASSGGGVVTEAFF. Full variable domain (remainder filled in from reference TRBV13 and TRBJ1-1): AAGVIQSPRHLIKEKRETATLKCYPIPRHDTVYWYQQGPGQDPQFLISFYEKMQSDKGSIPDRFSAQQFSDYHSELNMSSLELGDSALYFCASSGGGVVTEAFFGQGTRLTVV.

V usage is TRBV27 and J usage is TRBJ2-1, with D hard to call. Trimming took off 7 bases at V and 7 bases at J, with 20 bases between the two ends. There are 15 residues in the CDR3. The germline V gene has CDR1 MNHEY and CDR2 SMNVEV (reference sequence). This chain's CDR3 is CASMEDYFNRNEQFF. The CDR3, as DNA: TGTGCCAGCATGGAAGATTACTTCAATAGGAATGAGCAGTTCTTC.

The CDR3 here is CASSLLEAANTEAFF. DNA for the CDR3: TGTGCCAGCAGTTTATTGGAAGCCGCGAACACTGAAGCTTTCTTT. V gene TRBV28 combines with J gene TRBJ1-1; D is unresolved. Between the trimmed V and J ends, which lost 1 base and 1 base, there was a span of 10 bases. Germline V gene lookup returns CDR1 MDHEN and CDR2 SYDVKM. This CDR3 spans 15 amino acids.

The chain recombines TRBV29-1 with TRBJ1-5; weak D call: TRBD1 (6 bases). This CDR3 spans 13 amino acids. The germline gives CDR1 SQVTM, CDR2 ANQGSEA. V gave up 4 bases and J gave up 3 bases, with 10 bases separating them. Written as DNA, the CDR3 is TGCAGCGTTGCGCCAGGGGTCAATCAGCCCCAGCATTTT. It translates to CSVAPGVNQPQHF. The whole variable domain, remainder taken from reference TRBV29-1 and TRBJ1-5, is SAVISQKPSRDICQRGTSLTIQCQVDSQVTMMFWYRQQPGQSLTLIATANQGSEATYESGFVIDKFPISRPNLTFSTLTVSNMSPEDSSIYLCSVAPGVNQPQHFGDGTRLSIL.

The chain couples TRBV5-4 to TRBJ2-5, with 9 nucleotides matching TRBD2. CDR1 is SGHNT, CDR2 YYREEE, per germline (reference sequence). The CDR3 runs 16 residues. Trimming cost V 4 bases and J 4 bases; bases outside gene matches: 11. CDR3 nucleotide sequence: TGTGCCAGCAGCCTGCCCGGAGCGGGAGGTAGAGAGACCCAGTACTTC. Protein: CASSLPGAGGRETQYF. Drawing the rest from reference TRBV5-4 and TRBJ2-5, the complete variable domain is ETGVTQSPTHLIKTRGQQVTLRCSSQSGHNTVSWYQQALGQGPQFIFQYYREEENGRGNFPPRFSGLQFPNYSSELNVNALELDDSALYLCASSLPGAGGRETQYFGPGTRLLVL.

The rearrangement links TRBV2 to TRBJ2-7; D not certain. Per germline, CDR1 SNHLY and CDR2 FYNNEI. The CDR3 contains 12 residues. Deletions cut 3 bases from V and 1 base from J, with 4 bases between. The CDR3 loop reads CASSDGSYEQYF. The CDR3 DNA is TGTGCCAGCAGTGACGGATCCTACGAGCAGTACTTC. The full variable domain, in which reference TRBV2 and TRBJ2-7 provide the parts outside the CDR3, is EPEVTQTPSHQVTQMGQEVILRCVPISNHLYFYWYRQILGQKVEFLVSFYNNEISEKSEIFDDQFSVERPDGSNFTLKIRSTKLEDSAMYFCASSDGSYEQYFGPGTRLTVT.

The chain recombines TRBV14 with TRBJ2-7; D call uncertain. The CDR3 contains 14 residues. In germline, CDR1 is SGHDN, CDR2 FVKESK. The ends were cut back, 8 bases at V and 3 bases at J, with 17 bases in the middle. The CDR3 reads CASQELTYHYEQYF. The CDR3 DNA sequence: TGTGCCAGCCAAGAACTAACGTACCACTACGAGCAGTACTTC.

The CDR3 is CSVPEIGSYTF. CDR3 coding DNA: TGCAGCGTTCCGGAGATAGGTAGCTACACCTTC. The chain couples TRBV29-1 to TRBJ1-2; D unclear. The CDR3 runs 11 residues. V shed 5 bases and J shed 9 bases, with 13 bases lying between them. Germline CDR1 and CDR2: SQVTM and ANQGSEA.